These 27 T cell receptor beta chains originate from one sample sequenced in a study of T cells after posttransplantation cyclophosphamide. Generated by immunoSEQ multiplex PCR, the TCRdb table keeps only in-frame clones and is missing some. This sample has some 13,000 clones, with approximately 82% found just once. Material: memory CD4+ T cells sorted from PBMCs. The receptors were sampled from a man aged 45-60 years in good health, CMV-negative, and a related stem cell transplant donor.

This clone has a handful of counts. The J gene is TRBJ1-4, the V gene TRBV5-6; D not certain. With 3 bases removed from V and 8 bases from J, the gap between germline ends came to 17 bases. CDR1 SGHDT and CDR2 YYEEEE come from the germline V gene. The CDR3 length is 15 residues. Here the CDR3 DNA reads TGTGCCAGCAGCTCCACCCGGGCGGGTGGCGAAAAACTGTTTTTT. Translating gives CASSSTRAGGEKLFF.

The chain uses TRBV18 and TRBJ2-1, with D maybe TRBD1 (5 bases). The CDR3 loop spans 14 amino acids. V lost 1 base, J lost 6 bases, and 10 bases lay in between. Germline CDR1 KGHSH, CDR2 LQKENI. This CDR3 is CASSPQSRVNEQFF. The CDR3 nucleotides are TGTGCCAGCTCACCACAATCCAGGGTCAATGAGCAGTTCTTC.

The CDR3 region has the DNA TGCAGCGTCTCCCCCCGGGGGTGGTCCAGCACAGATACGCAGTATTTT. Residues: CSVSPRGWSSTDTQYF. The rearrangement uses TRBV29-1 and TRBJ2-3; TRBD2 might be the D (6 bases). Trimming cost V 6 bases and J 0 bases, with 19 bases left between them. This CDR3 is 16 amino acids long. CDR1 is SQVTM, CDR2 ANQGSEA, per germline.

The chain is built from TRBV19 and TRBJ1-6, with TRBD1 matching 7 bases. The length of the CDR3 is 14 residues. V shed 7 bases, J shed 7 bases, and the junction held 7 bases outside the gene matches. Germline CDR1 LNHDA, CDR2 SQIVND (reference sequence). CDR3 sequence reads: CASTLGTANSPLHF. CDR3 coding DNA: TGTGCCAGTACTCTCGGGACAGCGAATTCACCCCTCCACTTT.

J is TRBJ2-7 and V is TRBV5-6; weak D call: TRBD1 (5 bases). Germline V lookup: CDR1 SGHDT, CDR2 YYEEEE. V was pared by 4 bases and J by 3 bases, with 8 bases between. The CDR3 length is 12 residues. This CDR3 reads CASSRQLYEQYF. The CDR3 nucleotides read TGTGCCAGCAGCCGACAGCTCTACGAGCAGTACTTC.

The J gene is TRBJ2-3, the V gene TRBV15; TRBD1 matches 9 bases. V shed 4 bases and J 4 bases; nucleotides not matched to a gene: 3. The CDR3 length is 14 residues. CDR1 is LNHNV, CDR2 YYDKDF, per germline (reference sequence). Written as DNA, the CDR3 is TGTGCCACCAGCAACCGACAGGGGGCAGATACGCAGTATTTT. Translation: CATSNRQGADTQYF.

The chain couples TRBV7-9 to TRBJ1-3, with D uncertain. The germline V gene has CDR1 SEHNR and CDR2 FQNEAQ (reference sequence). The V and J ends lost 2 bases and 0 bases respectively, with 5 bases between them. The CDR3 sequence is 14 residues long. The CDR3 is CASSLSISGNTIYF. In nucleotides, the CDR3 is TGTGCCAGCAGCTTATCAATCTCTGGAAACACCATATATTTT.

V and J are TRBV5-1 and TRBJ1-2; possible D gene TRBD1, 6 bases. Germline V gene sequence: CDR1 SGHRS, CDR2 YFSETQ. The CDR3 consists of 17 residues. V dropped 0 bases and J dropped 3 bases, with 18 bases sitting between them. The CDR3 coding sequence is TGCGCCAGCAGCTTGGGGTACAGGGCAGAACGGGACTATGGCTACACCTTC. Translating gives CASSLGYRAERDYGYTF.

The V and J genes are TRBV14 and TRBJ2-3; tentative D call: TRBD2 (5 bases). Germline CDR1 and CDR2: SGHDN and FVKESK. V was clipped by 6 bases and J by 6 bases, with 19 bases between them. CDR3 length: 15 residues. CDR3 sequence reads: CASSRRASRADTQYF. Written as DNA, the CDR3 is TGTGCCAGCAGTCGCCGGGCTAGCCGAGCGGATACGCAGTATTTT.

The V and J genes are TRBV5-4 and TRBJ2-7; 11 bases are shared with TRBD1. V dropped 0 bases and J dropped 7; count of bases not matched to a gene: 6. The CDR3 contains 15 residues. CDR1 and CDR2 (germline): SGHNT, YYREEE (reference sequence). The CDR3 spells CASSLGGQGAGEQYF. The DNA of the CDR3 is TGTGCCAGCAGCTTGGGAGGACAGGGGGCTGGGGAGCAGTACTTC.

The chain carries TRBV2 and TRBJ1-4, with D possibly being TRBD1 (5 bases). V dropped 5 bases and J dropped 3 bases, with 13 bases sitting between them. Germline V gives CDR1 SNHLY, CDR2 FYNNEI. The CDR3 has 15 residues. CDR3 in amino acids: CASSTPRVANEKLFF. The DNA of the CDR3 is TGTGCCAGCAGTACCCCCAGGGTGGCTAATGAAAAACTGTTTTTT.

The CDR3 is CASSSAGGYGYTF. In DNA form, the CDR3 reads TGTGCCAGCAGCTCCGCAGGGGGATATGGCTACACCTTC. This chain joins TRBV7-2 and TRBJ1-2; TRBD1 agrees at 7 bases. With V trimmed by 4 bases and J by 5 bases, 4 bases remained unmatched. This CDR3 comprises 13 residues. Germline values: CDR1 SGHTA, CDR2 FQGNSA.

The chain uses TRBV6-1 and TRBJ1-2; 7 positions agree with TRBD1. Per the germline V gene, CDR1 is MNHNS and CDR2 is SASEGT. V shed 4 bases, J shed 2 bases, and the junction held 7 bases outside the gene matches. The length of the CDR3 is 15 residues. The CDR3 is CASSGDRARNYGYTF. CDR3 nucleotides: TGTGCCAGCAGTGGTGACAGGGCTCGGAACTATGGCTACACCTTC.

This clone showed up just a few times. The chain has TRBV7-9 and TRBJ2-7; 8 nucleotides line up with TRBD2. The V gene end was trimmed by 5 bases and the J gene end by 4 bases; junction bases not matched to a gene: 10. The CDR3 length is 15 residues. The germline V gene encodes CDR1 SEHNR and CDR2 FQNEAQ (reference sequence). Written as DNA, the CDR3 is TGTGCCAGCAGCCCCCCCAGCGGGAGTTTATACGAGCAGTACTTC. It is translated as CASSPPSGSLYEQYF.

Notes on this clone: In the same sample, other DNA sequences code for this CDR3. The V gene is TRBV5-6, the J gene TRBJ1-2; D call uncertain. The V gene's germline CDR1 is SGHDT and CDR2 YYEEEE. CDR3 size: 14 residues. Trimming left V 0 bases short and J 0 bases short, with 6 bases between. The CDR3 DNA reads as TGTGCCAGCAGCTTGGGACAAGCTAACTATGGCTACACCTTC. Translation gives CASSLGQANYGYTF.

This chain uses TRBV5-6 with TRBJ1-1, with a weak D call TRBD1 (5 bases). Germline V gene data show CDR1 as SGHDT and CDR2 as YYEEEE. This CDR3 comprises 11 residues. V shed 4 bases and J shed 7 bases, with 8 bases lying between them. CDR3 DNA sequence: TGTGCCAGCAGCGGGGCTATTGAAGCTTTCTTT. Encoded protein: CASSGAIEAFF.

In its sample, this clone was seen once. The V call is TRBV18, the J call TRBJ1-1; the D gene is possibly TRBD1 (6 bases). CDR3 length equals 13 residues. Germline V CDR1 and CDR2: KGHSH, LQKENI. The V end was cut by 10 bases, the J end by 5 bases, with 17 bases between. In DNA form, the CDR3 reads TGTGCCACCTTGACAGGCCATGGTACTGAAGCTTTCTTT. It encodes CATLTGHGTEAFF.

CDR3 protein: CASSLQSTDTQYF. The CDR3 DNA is TGTGCCAGCAGCTTACAGAGCACAGATACGCAGTATTTT. The rearrangement joins TRBV11-1 to TRBJ2-3; D remains unclear. CDR3 length: 13 residues. CDR1 is SGHAT, CDR2 FQDESV, per germline (reference sequence). V shed 2 bases and J shed 0 bases, with 3 bases lying between them.

V gene TRBV6-1 combines with J gene TRBJ2-4; unclear D gene. The CDR3 sequence is 12 residues long. V was shortened by 2 bases and J by 6 bases, with 5 bases between the two germline ends. CDR1 is MNHNS and CDR2 is SASEGT in the germline V gene. The CDR3 sequence is CASSERVNIQYF. The CDR3 region has the DNA TGTGCCAGCAGTGAACGCGTAAACATTCAGTACTTC.

This rearrangement joins TRBV18 to TRBJ2-1; 14 nucleotides align to TRBD2. V gave up 0 bases and J gave up 10 bases; unmatched junction bases: 2. Germline CDR1 KGHSH, CDR2 LQKENI. The length of the CDR3 is 15 residues. The CDR3 here is CASSPPRTSGGEQFF. The DNA for the CDR3 is TGTGCCAGCTCACCACCGAGGACTAGCGGGGGGGAGCAGTTCTTC. Using reference TRBV18 and TRBJ2-1 for the parts outside the CDR3, the full variable domain is NAGVMQNPRHLVRRRGQEARLRCSPMKGHSHVYWYRQLPEEGLKFMVYLQKENIIDESGMPKERFSAEFPKEGPSILRIQQVVRGDSAAYFCASSPPRTSGGEQFFGPGTRLTVL.

The CDR3 sequence: CASSLWQNYGYTF. CDR3 DNA sequence: TGTGCCAGCAGCTTGTGGCAGAACTATGGCTACACCTTC. The chain couples TRBV5-6 to TRBJ1-2; D is undetermined. V gave up 1 base and J gave up 2 bases, with 6 bases separating them. The CDR3 has 13 residues. Germline CDR1 reads SGHDT; CDR2 reads YYEEEE.

The chain uses TRBV6-6 and TRBJ2-7; D call uncertain. The germline V gene encodes CDR1 MNHNY and CDR2 SVGAGI (reference sequence). With 6 bases removed from V and 6 bases from J, the gap between germline ends came to 9 bases. This CDR3 comprises 11 residues. The CDR3 loop is CASSLVGEQYF. In DNA, the CDR3 is TGTGCCAGCAGCCTAGTTGGCGAGCAGTACTTC.

The V call is TRBV11-3, the J call TRBJ2-5; TRBD2 aligns across 9 bases. Unmatched junction bases numbered 14, after V lost 1 base and J lost 5 bases. Germline V gives CDR1 SGHNT, CDR2 YENEEA. The CDR3 has 18 residues. The DNA of the CDR3 is TGTGCCAGCAGCTTAGGGGATCGACTAGCGGCCTCCGACGAGACCCAGTACTTC. It is translated as CASSLGDRLAASDETQYF.

This rearrangement joins TRBV2 to TRBJ1-5; 9 bases fit TRBD1. This CDR3 has 15 amino acids. Germline V gene sequence: CDR1 SNHLY, CDR2 FYNNEI. With 7 bases clipped from V and 6 bases from J, the junction kept 10 bases outside the gene matches. The CDR3 region has the DNA TGTGCCAGCAAGATACAGGGGGCCAGGAGTCAGCCCCAGCATTTT. Amino acids: CASKIQGARSQPQHF.

The gene calls are TRBV11-2 and TRBJ1-6; tentatively, D is TRBD1 (6 bases). The CDR3 covers 15 residues. Germline-derived CDR1 and CDR2 are SGHAT and FQNNGV. Trimming took off 4 bases at V and 10 bases at J, with 17 bases between the two ends. The CDR3 region is CASSSQAPGVSPLHF. CDR3 in DNA: TGTGCCAGCAGCTCTCAGGCCCCAGGGGTCTCACCCCTCCACTTT. The complete variable domain, with remaining parts taken from reference TRBV11-2 and TRBJ1-6, reads EAGVAQSPRYKIIEKRQSVAFWCNPISGHATLYWYQQILGQGPKLLIQFQNNGVVDDSQLPKDRFSAERLKGVDSTLKIQPAKLEDSAVYLCASSSQAPGVSPLHFGNGTRLTVT.

The rearrangement links TRBV7-2 to TRBJ2-3; 7 nucleotides match TRBD1. The CDR3 consists of 14 residues. The germline CDR1 and CDR2 sequences are SGHTA and FQGNSA. J lost 8 bases, V lost 6 bases, and 11 bases had no gene match. Here the CDR3 DNA reads TGTGCCAGCAGTGTCGACAGGGTTGGGGGTACGCAGTATTTT. Amino acid sequence: CASSVDRVGGTQYF. Looking up the rest from reference TRBV7-2 and TRBJ2-3 gives the full variable domain: GAGVSQSPSNKVTEKGKDVELRCDPISGHTALYWYRQSLGQGLEFLIYFQGNSAPDKSGLPSDRFSAERTGGSVSTLTIQRTQQEDSAVYLCASSVDRVGGTQYFGPGTRLTVL.

The CDR3 coding sequence is TGTGCCAGCAGCGTTGTAGGCGGAGCGGGAGAGGGCGAGCAGTACTTC. It encodes CASSVVGGAGEGEQYF. This chain connects TRBV9 to TRBJ2-7; 8 bases are shared with TRBD2. Germline V gene sequence: CDR1 SGDLS, CDR2 YYNGEE. The CDR3 contains 16 residues. Unmatched junction bases numbered 13, after V lost 2 bases and J lost 6 bases.